This T cell receptor (beta chain) was identified during a study of shared clonotypes between healthy human individuals. Study overall: Plates per donor: three CD4 naive, three CD4 memory, two CD8 naive, one CD8 memory. Study-level findings and limits: Naive CD4 clonotypes overlapped across several donors at around 4.7%.

The V segment lost 6 bases and the J segment 7 bases; nucleotides outside the gene matches: 11. CDR1 is MGHRA and CDR2 is YSYEKL in the germline V gene. The CDR3 contains 15 residues. The assay was run at deep level. This table comes from immunoSEQ multiplex PCR, and its TCRdb copy is limited to in-frame clones, with some not included. The sample gives some 2,000,000 clones, over 85% of which show up once; about 1.1% is in the top ten. As regards this clone: Antigen: not known.

Positively selected for CCR7, the CD45RO-negative cells used as naive CD8 cells excluded terminally differentiated effector memory CD45RA+ cells. Every contributor of samples was a Caucasian grown-up residing in Nashville, Tennessee. The sequenced sample consisted of naive CD8+ T cells sorted from blood. The TCR originated in a man aged 18 to 30 in good health. The chain joins TRBV4-1 to TRBJ1-4; 7 bases fit TRBD1. Written as DNA, the CDR3 is TGCGCCAGCAGTCAGGGGGGGGGCAGGACTGAAAAACTGTTTTTT. This codes for CASSQGGGRTEKLFF.